These T cell receptor beta chains were read from a single sample in a study of human T cells and chemical hapten exposure. Via MiXCR, TCRdb re-called the reads, giving one row per CDR3 protein. The sample includes about 120,000 distinct CDR3 sequences, approximately 9.3% of them seen just once. The sequencing sample was made of whole blood. These receptors were collected from a human donor in good health. Some clones in this sample may be carry-over from other donors' samples. Both conserved end residues are part of each CDR3.

TRBV10-3	CAISEVGPEPYEQYF
TRBV29-1	CSVVGEPNEQFF
TRBV20-1	CSARDLRVEGGGKNTEAFF
TRBV2	CASRGPGGNTEAFF
TRBV13	CASGGTEAFF
TRBV4-2	CASSQDGGGTEAFF
TRBV3-1	CASSPRVRTRVRTDTQYF
TRBV10-3	CAISESNVRGQTPFQETQYF
TRBV2	CASSVGQGGIYEQYF
TRBV2	CASSARTGQETQYF
TRBV7-6	CASSLGTSDYEQYF
TRBV4-3	CASSYGRSSYEQYF
TRBV6-2/TRBV6-3	CASSENHSRNDRGLILNTEAFF
TRBV2	CASRGGGQSLEQYF
TRBV29-1	CSVAGGMESYEQYF
TRBV6-5	CASSYRDRGTYEQYF
TRBV3-1	CASSPLQGEDGYTF
TRBV19	CASSIFAGGTYEQYF
TRBV5-4	CASSSPTRAGETQYF
TRBV13	CASSSRGVNEQFF
TRBV9	CASSVTGDTQYF
TRBV5-1	CASSLAFSGQGAYTDTQYF
TRBV27	CASSRTGGGNQPQHF
TRBV29-1	CSVDQTATTEAFF
TRBV10-2	CASRDSLSSEQYF
TRBV19	CASSVEYSGELFF
TRBV7-9	CASSSLRAGANVLTF
TRBV4-2	CASSQVMNRGNSPLHF
TRBV20-1	CSARGVGPYEQFF
TRBV7-9	CASSPFGTSGSQTQYF
TRBV12-3/TRBV12-4	CASSWDRGPYEQYF
TRBV6-6	CASSVRDRGDSEQFF
TRBV10-3	CAISSSYNEQFF
TRBV7-8	CASSLGGRDSEKLFF
TRBV12-3/TRBV12-4	CASSFSGFGANYGYTF
TRBV5-1	CASTGQLGSGKGTEAFF
TRBV29-1	CSAGQVNTEAFF
TRBV18	CASSPGSFGFYEQYF
TRBV6-1	CASSVTGSNQPQHF
TRBV12-3/TRBV12-4	CASSLAPSAIYEQYF
TRBV5-1	CASSSPSEAQETQYF
TRBV6-5	CASRARNTGELFF
TRBV19	CASTSGTPYEQYF
TRBV15	CATSRENPPNEKLFF
TRBV6-1	CASRGLAGGISYEQYF
TRBV12-3/TRBV12-4	CASSLGRGEQYF